This TCR beta chain is from a study of OX40 agonist ivuxolimab in advanced cancers. Overall study: Partial responses were observed in three patients, of whom one had hepatocellular carcinoma and two had cutaneous melanoma.

Libraries were prepared by immunoSEQ multiplex PCR; TCRdb keeps only in-frame clonotypes and omits some of them. Among about 7,000 clones listed, roughly 80% were seen once. Collection of blood occurred at baseline, at cycle 4 day 1, and at cycle 7 day 1. Germline values: CDR1 SGHRS, CDR2 YFSETQ. The CDR3 totals 17 residues. V was trimmed by 4 bases and J by 1 base, leaving 15 bases between them. As to this clone: Its target is unknown.

Study outcomes and limitations: CD8+ T cells were the subset that, on average, had more expanded clones than CD4+.

The V gene is TRBV5-1, the J gene TRBJ2-6; the D gene could be TRBD1 or TRBD2 (5 bases each). Here the sequenced sample was CD4+ or CD8+ T cells sorted from blood, taken in a trial of the OX40 agonist ivuxolimab. This TCR was recovered from an adult with an advanced solid tumor such as melanoma, head and neck, liver or kidney cancer. Here the CDR3 reads CASSGTHTRSGANVLTF. The CDR3 nucleotides read TGCGCCAGCAGCGGGACCCACACCAGATCTGGGGCCAACGTCCTGACTTTC.